A selection of T cell receptor beta chains follows, all from one sample in a study of T-cell memory formation after mild COVID-19. TCRdb re-called the 5' RACE reads with MiXCR, one entry per CDR3 protein. The table lists about 90,000 distinct CDR3 sequences, around 15% of them singletons. The source material was PBMCs or a T cell subset sorted from them (not recorded which). The origin of the receptors is a man between 18 and 35 years old who had mild COVID-19 (a few samples of this study predate the infection). Cell type and time point are not known. Each CDR3 is given with its conserved first and last residue. A D gene is named only where the DNA matches it firmly. Clone size, where shown, is once, few, many, or a class for clones that have expanded.

abundance,d_gene,v_gene,j_gene,CDR3aa,CDR3nt
few,NA,TRBV29-1,TRBJ2-7,CSVSGISSYEQYF,TGCAGCGTCTCAGGGATAAGCTCCTACGAGCAGTACTTC
few,NA,TRBV6-5,TRBJ1-1,CASSYQETGTEAFF,TGTGCCAGCAGTTATCAGGAGACGGGAACTGAAGCTTTCTTT
many,NA,TRBV5-4,TRBJ2-2,CASSLGVSAGELFF,TGTGCCAGCAGCTTGGGTGTCAGCGCCGGGGAGCTGTTTTTT
few,TRBD1,TRBV7-8,TRBJ1-4,CASSLEQGAEKLFF,TGTGCCAGCAGCTTAGAACAGGGGGCTGAAAAACTGTTTTTT
NA,NA,TRBV5-1,TRBJ1-2,CASSLVGGDVYGYTF,TGCGCCAGCAGCCTGGTCGGGGGCGACGTCTACGGCTACACCTTC
NA,NA,TRBV5-1,TRBJ2-1,CASSLNADNEQFF,TGCGCCAGCAGCTTGAACGCCGACAATGAGCAGTTCTTC
few,NA,TRBV6-2/TRBV6-3,TRBJ1-1,CASSATTGFTEAFF,TGTGCCAGCAGTGCGACTACAGGGTTCACTGAAGCTTTCTTT
few,TRBD1,TRBV6-5,TRBJ1-6,CASSLGQGTSPLHF,TGTGCCAGCAGTCTAGGACAGGGAACTTCACCCCTCCACTTT
NA,NA,TRBV5-1,TRBJ2-5,CASSLGLRETQYF,TGCGCCAGCAGCTTGGGACTCCGAGAGACCCAGTACTTC
NA,NA,TRBV7-9,TRBJ1-1,CASSLAPANTEAFF,TGTGCCAGCAGCTTAGCACCAGCGAACACTGAAGCTTTCTTT
NA,NA,TRBV12-3/TRBV12-4,TRBJ1-1,CASSSPSFF,TGTGCCAGCAGTTCCCCATCTTTCTTT
few,NA,TRBV4-1,TRBJ2-2,CASSQFWSSNTGELFF,TGCGCCAGCAGCCAATTCTGGTCGTCGAACACCGGGGAGCTGTTTTTT
NA,TRBD1,TRBV6-5,TRBJ1-6,CASSYSPDRGSPLHF,TGTGCCAGCAGTTACTCGCCCGACAGGGGATCACCCCTCCACTTT
NA,NA,TRBV7-9,TRBJ2-1,CASSLGWGPNEQFF,TGTGCCAGCAGCTTAGGGTGGGGGCCAAATGAGCAGTTCTTC
NA,NA,TRBV4-1,TRBJ2-5,CASSQDQLQETQYF,TGCGCCAGCAGCCAAGATCAGCTTCAAGAGACCCAGTACTTC
NA,NA,TRBV5-5,TRBJ1-6,CASSGSDNSPLHF,TGTGCCAGCAGTGGTTCGGATAATTCACCCCTCCACTTT
few,NA,TRBV20-1,TRBJ1-1,CSARPTGVEAFF,TGCAGTGCTAGACCTACGGGGGTTGAAGCTTTCTTT
few,TRBD1,TRBV4-1,TRBJ1-5,CASSPRGQENQPQHF,TGCGCCAGCAGCCCAAGGGGACAGGAGAATCAGCCCCAGCATTTT
NA,NA,TRBV6-1,TRBJ2-7,CASSRLGFEQYF,TGTGCCAGCAGTCGCCTGGGTTTCGAGCAGTACTTC
few,NA,TRBV7-6,TRBJ2-2,CASSLALWDGGELFF,TGTGCCAGCAGCTTAGCGTTGTGGGATGGCGGGGAGCTGTTTTTT
many,TRBD2,TRBV4-3,TRBJ2-7,CASSQDIHRLAGGVYEQYF,TGCGCCAGCAGCCAAGATATCCATAGGCTAGCGGGGGGGGTCTACGAGCAGTACTTC
few,NA,TRBV29-1,TRBJ1-3,CSVGQGKPGNTIYF,TGCAGCGTTGGGCAGGGTAAACCAGGAAACACCATATATTTT
few,TRBD2,TRBV4-1,TRBJ2-5,CASSQEGRASGEETQYF,TGCGCCAGCAGCCAAGAAGGCAGGGCTAGCGGCGAAGAGACCCAGTACTTC
few,NA,TRBV28,TRBJ2-6,CASRESGANVLTF,TGTGCCAGCAGGGAATCTGGGGCCAACGTCCTGACTTTC
NA,NA,TRBV4-1,TRBJ1-4,CASSQEGTRNEKLFF,TGCGCCAGCAGCCAAGAAGGGACCCGTAATGAAAAACTGTTTTTT
few,TRBD1,TRBV6-2/TRBV6-3,TRBJ1-2,CASSKTGLFSYGYTF,TGTGCCAGCAGCAAGACAGGGCTCTTTTCGTATGGCTACACCTTC
few,NA,TRBV5-1,TRBJ2-1,CASKYGSHEQFF,TGCGCCAGCAAGTACGGGAGCCATGAGCAGTTCTTC
NA,TRBD1,TRBV29-1,TRBJ1-5,CSVRTGVNQPQHF,TGCAGCGTTCGGACAGGGGTCAATCAGCCCCAGCATTTT
few,TRBD2,TRBV13,TRBJ2-5,CASSSGTSGGGETQYF,TGTGCCAGCAGCTCCGGGACTAGCGGGGGGGGAGAGACCCAGTACTTC
few,NA,TRBV20-1,TRBJ1-5,CSASPQDNYQPQHF,TGCAGTGCTAGCCCACAGGACAACTATCAGCCCCAGCATTTT
NA,NA,TRBV9,TRBJ1-1,CASSVTAENTEAFF,TGTGCCAGCAGCGTAACAGCAGAGAACACTGAAGCTTTCTTT
many,TRBD2,TRBV4-3,TRBJ2-3,CASSRQRGRTDTQYF,TGCGCCAGCAGCCGTCAGCGGGGGCGCACAGATACGCAGTATTTT
many,TRBD2,TRBV11-2,TRBJ2-7,CASGLAGGRSDYYEQYF,TGTGCCAGCGGACTAGCGGGGGGCCGAAGTGATTACTACGAGCAGTACTTC
NA,NA,TRBV7-9,TRBJ1-1,CASSSSPGGSKHTEAFF,TGTGCCAGCAGCTCCAGCCCCGGGGGCTCTAAGCACACTGAAGCTTTCTTT
NA,TRBD2,TRBV9,TRBJ2-1,CASSNSGGALQFF,TGTGCCAGCAGTAATAGCGGGGGGGCACTGCAGTTCTTC
many,TRBD2,TRBV7-2,TRBJ2-3,CASSALPGGTDTQYF,TGTGCCAGCAGCGCCCTTCCCGGGGGGACAGATACGCAGTATTTT
many,NA,TRBV7-8,TRBJ2-7,CASSPPAHSYEQYF,TGTGCCAGCAGCCCCCCCGCCCACTCCTACGAGCAGTACTTC
few,TRBD1,TRBV4-2,TRBJ1-2,CASSHRTGNYGYTF,TGTGCCAGCAGCCACCGGACAGGAAACTATGGCTACACCTTC
many,NA,TRBV20-1,TRBJ2-3,CSARVVSTDTQYF,TGCAGTGCTAGAGTGGTGAGCACAGATACGCAGTATTTT
NA,NA,TRBV15,TRBJ2-2,CATSNRVGTGELFF,TGTGCCACCAGCAATAGGGTGGGGACCGGGGAGCTGTTTTTT
NA,NA,TRBV6-5,TRBJ2-3,CASSYQIGDSDTQYF,TGTGCCAGCAGTTACCAGATAGGGGATTCAGATACGCAGTATTTT
many,NA,TRBV12-3/TRBV12-4,TRBJ1-1,CASSPAAYTEAFF,TGTGCCAGCAGCCCAGCGGCCTACACTGAAGCTTTCTTT
NA,TRBD1,TRBV5-1,TRBJ2-5,CAIRPDRGREETQYF,TGCGCCATCCGCCCTGACAGGGGTCGAGAAGAGACCCAGTACTTC
many,TRBD2,TRBV7-6,TRBJ2-1,CASSLVSGGRQFF,TGTGCCAGCAGCTTAGTTTCGGGGGGGCGGCAGTTCTTC